Shown below are 18 T cell receptor beta chains from a single sample sequenced in a study of blood T cells in healthy people across ages. A J-beta primer mix and a sample-barcoded 5' primer were used in a second PCR of roughly 6 to 11 cycles. TCRdb redid the calling of the 5' RACE reads with MiXCR, one entry per CDR3 protein. The sample has 1,500,000 or so distinct CDR3 sequences, approximately 59% seen once. The sample consisted of blood. The receptor set was obtained from a man between 18 and 35 years old in good health.

The chain links TRBV3-1 to TRBJ2-5; TRBD1 might be the D (6 bases). V shed 5 bases and J shed 5 bases, with 15 bases lying between them. The CDR3 spans 14 residues. CDR1 and CDR2 (germline): LGHDT, YNNKEL (reference sequence). The CDR3 coding sequence is TGTGCCAGCAGCGTCGGGACATTAACGGAGACCCAGTACTTC. Amino acid sequence: CASSVGTLTETQYF.

This clonotype turned up a few times. This sequence joins TRBV29-1 and TRBJ1-2; D not resolved. The CDR3 has 11 amino acids. The V end was cut by 3 bases, the J end by 7 bases, with 9 bases between. Per the germline V gene, CDR1 is SQVTM and CDR2 is ANQGSEA. The CDR3 loop is CSVEYGSGYTF. In DNA, the CDR3 is TGCAGCGTTGAGTACGGGTCTGGCTACACCTTC. The full variable domain, rest sourced from reference TRBV29-1 and TRBJ1-2, is SAVISQKPSRDICQRGTSLTIQCQVDSQVTMMFWYRQQPGQSLTLIATANQGSEATYESGFVIDKFPISRPNLTFSTLTVSNMSPEDSSIYLCSVEYGSGYTFGSGTRLTVV.

The chain carries TRBV12-3 or TRBV12-4 and TRBJ1-3, with no clear D. V gave up 8 bases and J gave up 0 bases, with 11 bases separating them. CDR3 length: 14 residues. The CDR3 nucleotides read TGTGCCAGCGCCCGGGGTTCCTCTGGAAACACCATATATTTT. Its protein is CASARGSSGNTIYF.

The chain links TRBV2 to TRBJ2-3, with D perhaps matching TRBD1 (6 bases). CDR1 is SNHLY, CDR2 FYNNEI, per germline. Trimming took off 6 bases at V and 2 bases at J, with 12 bases between the two ends. The CDR3 loop spans 14 amino acids. The CDR3 DNA reads TGTGCCAGCAGAGTACAGGGATCCACAGATACGCAGTATTTT. Its translation is CASRVQGSTDTQYF.

This rearrangement joins TRBV9 to TRBJ1-1; D not resolved. CDR1 is SGDLS and CDR2 is YYNGEE in the germline V gene. Deletions cut 4 bases from V and 8 bases from J, with 6 bases between. The CDR3 is made up of 10 amino acids. DNA for the CDR3: TGTGCCAGCAGCAGGAACGAAGCTTTCTTT. This codes for CASSRNEAFF.

The J gene is TRBJ2-2, the V gene TRBV30; D remains unclear. Germline V gives CDR1 GTSNPN, CDR2 SVGIG (reference sequence). Trimming shortened V by 5 bases and J by 7 bases, and 17 bases separated the two germline ends. The CDR3 spans 14 residues. The CDR3 nucleotides are TGTGCCTGGGCTGGTAAAGGCCCCCACGGGGAGCTGTTTTTT. Its protein product is CAWAGKGPHGELFF.

This clonotype was observed a few times. The chain recombines TRBV29-1 with TRBJ1-1, with 7 bases lining up with TRBD1. This CDR3 region has 13 residues. The ends lost 5 bases at V and 0 bases at J; junction bases unmatched: 3. Germline CDR1 and CDR2: SQVTM and ANQGSEA. The chain's CDR3 is CSVSGTVNTEAFF. The CDR3 region has the DNA TGCAGCGTTTCCGGGACAGTGAACACTGAAGCTTTCTTT.

The J gene is TRBJ2-7, the V gene TRBV20-1; TRBD1 aligns across 9 bases. In germline, CDR1 is DFQATT, CDR2 SNEGSKA (reference sequence). The CDR3 covers 14 residues. J lost 7 bases, V lost 6 bases, and 13 bases had no gene match. CDR3 sequence: CSARTGTGNREQYF. The CDR3, as DNA: TGCAGTGCAAGAACCGGGACAGGGAATAGGGAGCAGTACTTC.

This chain links TRBV7-9 with TRBJ2-7, with 9 bases aligning to TRBD1. The trim removed 4 bases at V and 4 bases at J, leaving 5 bases unmatched. CDR3 length: 14 residues. Germline V gene data show CDR1 as SEHNR and CDR2 as FQNEAQ (reference sequence). CDR3 in amino acids: CASSSGQGRYEQYF. CDR3 bases: TGTGCCAGCAGCTCAGGACAGGGGAGGTACGAGCAGTACTTC.

This clonotype appeared a few times. The chain has TRBV3-1 and TRBJ2-4, with 14 bases aligning to TRBD2. The CDR3 loop spans 17 amino acids. Germline CDR1 is LGHDT and CDR2 is YNNKEL (reference sequence). Trimming took 1 base from V and 4 from J; bases not matched to a gene: 3. The CDR3, as DNA: TGTGCCAGCAGCCAAGGCCGACTAGCGGGGGGGAAAAACATTCAGTACTTC. Its protein is CASSQGRLAGGKNIQYF.

The chain has TRBV27 and TRBJ2-5; 7 bases fit TRBD1. TRBJ2-7 matches the DNA end more closely, so the J call is doubtful. The CDR3 is made up of 16 amino acids. CDR1 and CDR2 (germline): MNHEY, SMNVEV (reference sequence). CDR3 in amino acids: CASSLMEGQGAYEQYF. The CDR3 region has the DNA TGTGCCAGCAGTTTAATGGAAGGGCAGGGGGCCTACGAGCAGTACTTC.

As concerns this clonotype: Germline and junction disagree at one end, which may indicate a read error. The chain combines TRBV11-3 with TRBJ2-7; 10 positions agree with TRBD2. Looked up from germline, CDR1 is SGHNT and CDR2 is YENEEA. The CDR3 has 14 residues. This CDR3 reads CAGSLAGETYEQYF. CDR3 nucleotide sequence: TGTGCCGGCAGCCTAGCGGGAGAGACCTACGAGCAGTACTTC.

The chain combines TRBV20-1 with TRBJ2-5, with a weak D call TRBD2 (5 bases). Germline CDR1 is DFQATT and CDR2 is SNEGSKA (reference sequence). The CDR3 is 15 residues long. The V and J ends lost 1 base and 5 bases respectively, with 17 bases between them. The CDR3 loop is CSARGPLVRSETQYF. Written as DNA, the CDR3 is TGCAGTGCTAGAGGCCCACTAGTCAGGTCGGAGACCCAGTACTTC.

This rearrangement joins TRBV20-1 to TRBJ2-1, with D possibly called TRBD1 or TRBD2 (5 bases each). Germline V CDR1 and CDR2: DFQATT, SNEGSKA (reference sequence). V lost 6 bases and J lost 3, with 18 bases in between. CDR3 length equals 15 residues. The CDR3 nucleotides are TGCAGTGCCAGCCGTTTGGGGGAAAGCTACAATGAGCAGTTCTTC. Translating it yields CSASRLGESYNEQFF.

This clonotype was observed a few times. The CDR3 sequence is CSASRVEETQYF. In DNA, the CDR3 is TGCAGTGCTAGCAGGGTGGAGGAGACCCAGTACTTC. The V and J genes are TRBV20-1 and TRBJ2-5; D may be TRBD1 (5 bases). V shed 3 bases and J shed 5 bases, with 10 bases lying between them. The germline gives CDR1 DFQATT, CDR2 SNEGSKA (reference sequence). CDR3 length: 12 residues.

This clonotype was observed a handful of times. The chain employs TRBV12-3 or TRBV12-4 and TRBJ2-5; D gene ambiguous. This CDR3 is 14 amino acids long. The V gene lost 6 bases and the J gene lost 3 bases, with 14 bases spanning the gap. The CDR3 coding sequence is TGTGCCAGCAGCACCCGCCTACTAAAAGAGACCCAGTACTTC. It codes for CASSTRLLKETQYF.

The genes are TRBV20-1 and TRBJ2-7; TRBD2 might be the D (5 bases). Germline-derived CDR1 and CDR2 are DFQATT and SNEGSKA (reference sequence). V lost 4 bases and J 2 bases, leaving 15 bases between the germline ends. CDR3 length: 14 residues. The CDR3 loop reads CSAIGVGLPYEQYF. The CDR3 DNA reads TGCAGTGCTATCGGGGTCGGTTTACCCTACGAGCAGTACTTC.

The chain joins TRBV20-1 to TRBJ2-3; 9 bases agree with TRBD2. The trim removed 3 bases at V and 2 bases at J, leaving 6 bases unmatched. The CDR3 consists of 15 residues. Germline CDR1 and CDR2: DFQATT and SNEGSKA (reference sequence). CDR3 loop: CSASSGSQPTDTQYF. The CDR3 DNA reads TGCAGTGCTAGTAGCGGGAGCCAACCCACAGATACGCAGTATTTT.